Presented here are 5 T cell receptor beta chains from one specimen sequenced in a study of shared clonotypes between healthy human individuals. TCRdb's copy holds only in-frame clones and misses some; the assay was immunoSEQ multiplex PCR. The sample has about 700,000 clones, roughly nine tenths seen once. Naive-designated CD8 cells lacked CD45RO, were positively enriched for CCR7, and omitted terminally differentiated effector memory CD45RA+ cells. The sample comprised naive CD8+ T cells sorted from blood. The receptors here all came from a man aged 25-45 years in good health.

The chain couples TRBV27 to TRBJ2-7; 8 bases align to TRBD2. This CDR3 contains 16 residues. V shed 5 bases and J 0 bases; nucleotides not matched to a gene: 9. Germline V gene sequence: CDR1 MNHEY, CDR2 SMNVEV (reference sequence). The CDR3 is CASSLNGGRLSYEQYF. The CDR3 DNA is TGTGCCAGCAGTCTCAACGGCGGGAGGCTCTCCTACGAGCAGTACTTC.

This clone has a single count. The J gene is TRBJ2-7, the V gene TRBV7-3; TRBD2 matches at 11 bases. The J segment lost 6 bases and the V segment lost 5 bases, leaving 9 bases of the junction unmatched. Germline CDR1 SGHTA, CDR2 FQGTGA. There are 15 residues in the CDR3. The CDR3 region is CASSATGTSGSEQYF. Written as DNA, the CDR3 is TGTGCCAGCAGCGCAACGGGGACTAGCGGTAGCGAGCAGTACTTC.

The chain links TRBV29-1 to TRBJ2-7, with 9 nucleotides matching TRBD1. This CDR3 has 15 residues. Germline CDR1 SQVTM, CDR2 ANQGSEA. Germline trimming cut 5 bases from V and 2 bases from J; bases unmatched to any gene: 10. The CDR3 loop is CSVFGGRQGAYEQYF. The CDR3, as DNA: TGCAGCGTTTTCGGTGGGAGACAGGGGGCCTACGAGCAGTACTTC.

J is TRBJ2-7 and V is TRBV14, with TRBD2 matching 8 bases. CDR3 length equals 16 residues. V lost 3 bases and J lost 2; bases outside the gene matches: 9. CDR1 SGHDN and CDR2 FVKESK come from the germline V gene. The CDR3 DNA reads TGTGCCAGCAGCCACCCCACGGGGGGGGGTACCTACGAGCAGTACTTC. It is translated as CASSHPTGGGTYEQYF.

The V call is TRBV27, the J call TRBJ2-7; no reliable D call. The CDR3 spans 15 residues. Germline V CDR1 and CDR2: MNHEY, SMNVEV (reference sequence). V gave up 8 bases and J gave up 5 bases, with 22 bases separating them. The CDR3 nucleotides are TGTGCCAGCGGATCTATTAATGGCCCTCTGGACGAGCAGTACTTC. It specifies CASGSINGPLDEQYF.